The rows below give T cell receptor beta chains drawn from one sample of a study of blood T cell repertoires in COVID-19. Some clones are missing from TCRdb's copy, which holds only in-frame ones; the method was immunoSEQ multiplex PCR. This table has over 200,000 clones, 65% to 90% appearing once. The sample consisted of PBMCs or T cells enriched from blood (not recorded which). These TCRs come from a woman in her fifties or sixties with acute COVID-19. CDR3s include the opening cysteine and the closing phenylalanine or tryptophan. The D gene is left open where the match is weak. Clone size is not always given. Where it is, it says once, few, many or a class for expanded clones.

TRBJ2-7,16,once,TRBV12-2,.,TGTGCAAGTCGCTTAGAGGACAGGGGGCATTCGTTCGAGCAGTACTTC,CASRLEDRGHSFEQYF
TRBJ1-5,14,.,TRBV30,TRBD1,TGTGCCTGGAGGACAGGGTCGGGCAATCAGCCCCAGCATTTT,CAWRTGSGNQPQHF
TRBJ2-3,16,few,TRBV4-1,.,TGCGCCAGCAGCCAAGATTTGCCGGGAGTACCGGATACGCAGTATTTT,CASSQDLPGVPDTQYF
TRBJ2-7,15,once,TRBV10-3,TRBD1,TGTGCCATCAGTGAAGGGGGACAGGGAGCCTACGAGCAGTACTTC,CAISEGGQGAYEQYF
TRBJ1-4,12,once,TRBV12-2,.,TGTGCAAGTCGCCCCCGTCGCGTAAAACTGTTTTTT,CASRPRRVKLFF
TRBJ2-3,15,.,TRBV11-3,TRBD2,TGTGCCAGCAGTCTCATTAGCGGGAGGCAAGATACGCAGTATTTT,CASSLISGRQDTQYF
TRBJ1-2,14,.,TRBV11-2,.,TGTGCCAGCAGCCCCACCGCGGGGAATCCTGGCTACACCTTC,CASSPTAGNPGYTF
TRBJ1-5,14,.,TRBV6-1,.,TGTGCCAGCAGTGAAGCTTTGACGTCAGGCGCCAAGCATTTT,CASSEALTSGAKHF
TRBJ2-4,16,.,TRBV7-9,TRBD2,TGTGCCAGCAGCTTAGACAGGACTAGCGGGATTTACATTCAGTACTTC,CASSLDRTSGIYIQYF
TRBJ2-5,13,.,TRBV7-2,.,TGTGCCAGCAGCTCGCAGCGGGAAGAGACCCAGTACTTC,CASSSQREETQYF
TRBJ2-1,16,.,TRBV23-1,TRBD2,TGCGCCAGCGTACCGGGACTAGCGGACTCCTACAATGAGCAGTTCTTC,CASVPGLADSYNEQFF
TRBJ2-5,14,.,TRBV5-8,TRBD1,TGTGCCAGCAGCCCAAGACAGGGGGCACCCGCCCAGTACTTC,CASSPRQGAPAQYF
TRBJ1-2,13,.,TRBV5-1,TRBD1,TGCGCCAGCAGCCAGGGACAGGGCTATGGCTACACCTTC,CASSQGQGYGYTF
TRBJ2-5,14,.,TRBV5-1,TRBD1,TGCGCCAGCAGCTTAAACAGGGGGTTGAAGACCCAGTACTTC,CASSLNRGLKTQYF
TRBJ2-7,14,.,TRBV5-1,.,TGCGCCAGCAGCTTGGTTGGCAGCTCCTACGAGCAGTACTTC,CASSLVGSSYEQYF
TRBJ2-7,16,.,TRBV5-6,TRBD2,TGTGCCAGCAGCTTGGTGTTAGCGGGAGGGGGGTACGAGCAGTACTTC,CASSLVLAGGGYEQYF
TRBJ2-7,15,.,TRBV9,TRBD2,TGTGCCAGCAGCGTAAGACTAGCGGGGGCCTACGAGCAGTACTTC,CASSVRLAGAYEQYF
TRBJ2-7,15,.,TRBV5-4,TRBD2,TGTGCCAGCAGCTTGGGTCCTAGCGGGAGCTACGAGCAGTACTTC,CASSLGPSGSYEQYF
TRBJ1-1,15,.,TRBV28,.,TGTGCCAGCAGTAAGCCTTGGGAGGGGGTCACTGAAGCTTTCTTT,CASSKPWEGVTEAFF
TRBJ2-3,14,.,TRBV7-9,.,TGTGCCAGCAGCTCAGGGATCTCAGCAGATACGCAGTATTTT,CASSSGISADTQYF
TRBJ2-5,16,few,TRBV7-8,.,TGTGCCAGCAGCCACCTCCGTTGGGGGCTTGCGGAGACCCAGTACTTC,CASSHLRWGLAETQYF
TRBJ1-3,14,.,TRBV18,TRBD1,TGTGCCAGCTCTCGACAGGGCTCTGGAAACACCATATATTTT,CASSRQGSGNTIYF
TRBJ2-7,14,once,TRBV3-1/TRBV3-2,TRBD1,TGTGCCAGCAGCCCCGGGACAGCCTCCTACGAGCAGTACTTC,CASSPGTASYEQYF
TRBJ2-1,14,.,TRBV24-1,.,TGTGCCACCACCTCGGGGGCAGCGGGGAATGAGCAGTTCTTC,CATTSGAAGNEQFF
TRBJ2-2,15,.,TRBV5-5,TRBD2,TGTGCCAGCAGCTTGTTAGCGGGAAACACCGGGGAGCTGTTTTTT,CASSLLAGNTGELFF
TRBJ1-4,14,.,TRBV7-9,.,TGTGCCAGCAGTCGATCACAGGGAAATGAAAAACTGTTTTTT,CASSRSQGNEKLFF
TRBJ2-1,14,.,TRBV7-3,TRBD2,TGTGCCAGCAGCATGGGACTAGCGGGAGAGGGGCAGTTCTTC,CASSMGLAGEGQFF
TRBJ2-7,16,.,TRBV4-1,.,TGCGCCAGCAGCCAAGGGGGGGGCAGGGGGCTCTACGAGCAGTACTTC,CASSQGGGRGLYEQYF
TRBJ2-1,13,.,TRBV29-1,TRBD1,TGCAGCGTTAGGCAGGGGGCTAGTAATGAGCAGTTCTTC,CSVRQGASNEQFF
TRBJ1-3,14,.,TRBV4-3,TRBD1,TGCGCCAGCAGCCGAGGACAGGCTGGAAACACCATATATTTT,CASSRGQAGNTIYF
TRBJ1-2,11,.,TRBV20-1,.,TGCAGTGCTAGGGACAGCGGCGGCTACACCTTC,CSARDSGGYTF
TRBJ1-6,12,.,TRBV3-1/TRBV3-2,.,TGTGCCAGCAGCCAAGCGGGGACATCCCTCCACTTT,CASSQAGTSLHF
TRBJ2-2,16,few,TRBV6-5,.,TGTGCCAGCAGTTACTCGATCGGTGCGAACACCGGGGAGCTGTTTTTT,CASSYSIGANTGELFF
TRBJ2-5,16,.,TRBV5-6,.,TGTGCCAGCAGCTTGGACGGACCAGGGGGGTTTGAGACCCAGTACTTC,CASSLDGPGGFETQYF
TRBJ1-3,13,.,TRBV5-1,.,TGCGCCAGCAGGTCCGGGACATCGAACACCATATATTTT,CASRSGTSNTIYF
TRBJ2-1,12,.,TRBV19,.,TGTGCCAGTAGCCCCCACTATGGCGAGCAGTTCTTC,CASSPHYGEQFF
TRBJ2-1,15,.,TRBV28,TRBD2,TGTGCCAGCAATAAACTAGCGGGAGGCCGAAGTGAGCAGTTCTTC,CASNKLAGGRSEQFF
TRBJ2-1,15,.,TRBV15,TRBD1,TGTGCCACCAGCAGCCCAGGACAGGGTTTCAGTGAGCAGTTCTTC,CATSSPGQGFSEQFF
TRBJ1-3,15,few,TRBV9,.,TGTGCCAGCAGCGTAGGGACAGCATCTGGAAACACCATATATTTT,CASSVGTASGNTIYF
TRBJ1-2,14,few,TRBV5-1,.,TGCGCCAGCAGCCCTCAAACAGGGAGTCCTGGCTACACCTTC,CASSPQTGSPGYTF
TRBJ1-1,13,.,TRBV7-9,.,TGTGCCAGCAGCTTACAGGATAGGACTGAAGCTTTCTTT,CASSLQDRTEAFF
TRBJ2-5,18,.,TRBV5-5,TRBD2,TGTGCCAGCAGCCCGAGGATAGTGGCTAGCGGGATTGGAGAGACCCAGTACTTC,CASSPRIVASGIGETQYF
TRBJ2-7,15,once,TRBV28,TRBD1,TGTGCCAGCAGTCCCACCGGGACAGGACCGGGGGAGCAGTACTTC,CASSPTGTGPGEQYF
TRBJ1-1,17,.,TRBV3-1/TRBV3-2,TRBD1,TGTGCCAGCAGCCAAGACGTGGCATACAGGGGCAACACTGAAGCTTTCTTT,CASSQDVAYRGNTEAFF
TRBJ2-2,18,.,TRBV19,TRBD1,TGTGCCAGTAGTATAGGTCAAGGACAGGGGGCTAAGTCCGGGGAGCTGTTTTTT,CASSIGQGQGAKSGELFF
TRBJ2-7,15,once,TRBV6-5,.,TGTGCCAGCAGTTACTCCGCGGGGACGTCCTACGAGCAGTACTTC,CASSYSAGTSYEQYF
TRBJ1-2,14,.,TRBV6-2/TRBV6-3,.,TGTGCCAGCAGTTACTCACAGGGTCGCTATGGCTACACCTTC,CASSYSQGRYGYTF
TRBJ2-7,13,.,TRBV5-1,.,TGCGCCAGCAGCCTCGGACTGACGGGGGAGCAGTACTTC,CASSLGLTGEQYF
TRBJ2-3,17,.,TRBV4-1,.,TGCGCCAGCAGCCAACCGTTCATCCGGGACTTTACAGATACGCAGTATTTT,CASSQPFIRDFTDTQYF
TRBJ1-2,13,.,TRBV7-9,.,TGTGCCAGCAGCCCTGGGAGGGTCGATGGCTACACCTTC,CASSPGRVDGYTF
TRBJ1-2,14,.,TRBV19,.,TGTGCCAGTAAACCCCAGGGGTGGGTGAGTGGCTACACCTTC,CASKPQGWVSGYTF
TRBJ2-7,15,.,TRBV7-6,TRBD1,TGTGCCAGCAGCTACGAGGGACAGGTCATAGGCGAGCAGTACTTC,CASSYEGQVIGEQYF
TRBJ2-3,14,.,TRBV25-1,TRBD1,TGTGCCAGCAGTGATACAGGGGGCGTAGATACGCAGTATTTT,CASSDTGGVDTQYF
TRBJ2-1,12,.,TRBV5-8,.,TGTGCCAGCAGCTTTGAGTCCAATGAGCAGTTCTTC,CASSFESNEQFF
TRBJ1-4,14,.,TRBV18,TRBD1,TGTGCCAGCTCACCTCAGGGGGCTGGCGAAAAACTGTTTTTT,CASSPQGAGEKLFF
TRBJ2-1,17,.,TRBV5-4,TRBD2,TGTGCCAGCAGCTTGGGAGGCGGGAGGGGATCCTACAATGAGCAGTTCTTC,CASSLGGGRGSYNEQFF
TRBJ1-5,16,once,TRBV2,TRBD1,TGTGCCAGCAGTAAACAGGGGGCGAGGAGCAATCAGCCCCAGCATTTT,CASSKQGARSNQPQHF
TRBJ1-2,11,once,TRBV2,.,TGTGCCAGCAGTCAGGAAAGGGGCTACACCTTC,CASSQERGYTF
TRBJ1-1,13,.,TRBV29-1,TRBD1,TGCAGCGCCGACAGGGGCGTGAACACTGAAGCTTTCTTT,CSADRGVNTEAFF
TRBJ2-3,14,.,TRBV7-9,.,TGTGCCAGCAGCGCTATGCAGGCCATAGATACGCAGTATTTT,CASSAMQAIDTQYF